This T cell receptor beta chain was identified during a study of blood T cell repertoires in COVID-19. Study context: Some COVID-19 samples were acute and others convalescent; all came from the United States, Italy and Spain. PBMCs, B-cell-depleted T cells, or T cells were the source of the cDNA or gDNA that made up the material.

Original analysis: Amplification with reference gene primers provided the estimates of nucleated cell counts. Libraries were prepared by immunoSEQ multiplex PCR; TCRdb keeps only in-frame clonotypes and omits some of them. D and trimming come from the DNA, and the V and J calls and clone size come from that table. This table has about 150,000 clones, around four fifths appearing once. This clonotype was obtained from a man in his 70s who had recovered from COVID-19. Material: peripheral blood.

The CDR3 spells CASSQGTKTQYF. CDR3 nucleotides: TGTGCCAGTAGTCAGGGCACAAAGACCCAGTACTTC. V is TRBV19 and J is TRBJ2-5; D possibly corresponds to TRBD1 (5 bases). The V end lost 5 bases, the J end lost 6 bases, and 10 bases lay between the germline ends. The CDR3 runs to 12 residues. CDR1 is LNHDA and CDR2 is SQIVND in the germline V gene (reference sequence).